The subject of this entry is one T cell receptor (beta chain). Its antigen is not known. The entry originates in a study of identical twins. Study-wide results and caveats: For monozygotic twins, models underestimated out-of-frame TCR alpha sharing. Out-of-frame alpha sequences that twins shared showed excess low generation probability.

This CDR3 is 14 amino acids long. Trimming removed 5 bases from V and 7 bases from J, with 12 bases in between. From germline, CDR1 is MDHEN and CDR2 SYDVKM. Each donor was a healthy Caucasian. Template switching introduced a universal primer site, and the cDNA bore unique molecular identifiers. TCRdb itself ran the 5' RACE reads through MiXCR, one entry per CDR3 protein. This table holds about 1.7 million distinct CDR3 sequences, more than 30% found once. The receptor was derived from a newborn girl in good health. The source material was cord blood. The chain links TRBV28 to TRBJ1-6, with D hard to call. CDR3 sequence: CASSTGVRNSPLHF. In DNA form, the CDR3 reads TGTGCCAGCAGTACCGGGGTTAGAAATTCACCCCTCCACTTT.